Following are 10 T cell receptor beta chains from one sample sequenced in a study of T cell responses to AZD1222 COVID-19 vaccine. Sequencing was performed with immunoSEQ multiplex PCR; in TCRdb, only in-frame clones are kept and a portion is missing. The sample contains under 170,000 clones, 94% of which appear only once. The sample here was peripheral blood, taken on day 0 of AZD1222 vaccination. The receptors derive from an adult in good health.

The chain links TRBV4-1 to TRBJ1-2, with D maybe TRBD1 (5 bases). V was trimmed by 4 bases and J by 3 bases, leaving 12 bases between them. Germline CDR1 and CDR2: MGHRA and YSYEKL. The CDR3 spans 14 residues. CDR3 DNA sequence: TGCGCCAGCAGCCTCGGGGGGACCTACTATGGCTACACCTTC. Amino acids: CASSLGGTYYGYTF.

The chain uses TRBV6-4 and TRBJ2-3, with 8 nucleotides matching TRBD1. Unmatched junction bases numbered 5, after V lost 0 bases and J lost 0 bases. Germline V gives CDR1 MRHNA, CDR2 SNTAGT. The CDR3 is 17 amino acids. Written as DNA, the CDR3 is TGTGCCAGCAGTGACTCTCACGGACAGGGAAGCACAGATACGCAGTATTTT. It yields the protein CASSDSHGQGSTDTQYF.

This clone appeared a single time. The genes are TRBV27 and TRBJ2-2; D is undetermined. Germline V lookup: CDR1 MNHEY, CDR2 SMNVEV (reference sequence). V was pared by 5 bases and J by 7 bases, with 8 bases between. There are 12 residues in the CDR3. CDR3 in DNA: TGTGCCAGCAGTGTAACCAGCGGGGAGCTGTTTTTT. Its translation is CASSVTSGELFF.

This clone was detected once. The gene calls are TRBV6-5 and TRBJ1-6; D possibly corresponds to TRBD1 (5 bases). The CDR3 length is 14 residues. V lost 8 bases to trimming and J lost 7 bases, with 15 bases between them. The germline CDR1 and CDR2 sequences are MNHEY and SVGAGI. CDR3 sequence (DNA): TGTGCCAGCGGACGGGGGAGCTTCAATTCACCCCTCCACTTT. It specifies CASGRGSFNSPLHF.

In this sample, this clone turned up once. DNA of the CDR3: TGTGCCAGCAGTTACTCCCGCCAGCGCAACCAAGAGACCCAGTACTTC. It encodes CASSYSRQRNQETQYF. The V call is TRBV6-5, the J call TRBJ2-5, with no clear D. Germline V gives CDR1 MNHEY, CDR2 SVGAGI. The V gene lost 0 bases and the J gene lost 0 bases, with 11 bases spanning the gap. This CDR3 comprises 16 residues.

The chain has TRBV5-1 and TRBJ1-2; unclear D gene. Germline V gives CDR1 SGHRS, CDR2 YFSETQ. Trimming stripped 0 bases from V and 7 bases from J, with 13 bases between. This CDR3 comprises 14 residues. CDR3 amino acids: CASSLDGVSGGYTF. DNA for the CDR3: TGCGCCAGCAGCTTGGATGGGGTTAGTGGTGGCTACACCTTC.

CDR3: CASSLYGTGGFGNTIYF. CDR3 coding DNA: TGTGCCAGCAGCTTGTATGGGACAGGGGGCTTTGGAAACACCATATATTTT. The rearrangement joins TRBV7-2 to TRBJ1-3, with TRBD1 identical over 12 bases. J was trimmed by 3 bases and V by 3 bases; bases with no gene match: 6. The germline V gene encodes CDR1 SGHTA and CDR2 FQGNSA. The CDR3 has 17 residues. Full variable domain (missing parts from reference TRBV7-2 and TRBJ1-3): GAGVSQSPSNKVTEKGKDVELRCDPISGHTALYWYRQSLGQGLEFLIYFQGNSAPDKSGLPSDRFSAERTGGSVSTLTIQRTQQEDSAVYLCASSLYGTGGFGNTIYFGEGSWLTVV.

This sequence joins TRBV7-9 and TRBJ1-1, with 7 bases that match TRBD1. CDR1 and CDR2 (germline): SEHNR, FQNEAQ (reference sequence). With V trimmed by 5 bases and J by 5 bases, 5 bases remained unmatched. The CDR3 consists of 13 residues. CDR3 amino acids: CASSLQGGTEAFF. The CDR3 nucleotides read TGTGCCAGCAGCCTCCAGGGGGGTACTGAAGCTTTCTTT.

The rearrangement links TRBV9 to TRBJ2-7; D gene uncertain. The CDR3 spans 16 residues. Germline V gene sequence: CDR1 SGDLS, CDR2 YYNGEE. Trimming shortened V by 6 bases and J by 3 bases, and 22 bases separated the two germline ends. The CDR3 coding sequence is TGTGCCAGCACCATCGGAAACAGTTCCCCGGGCTACGAGCAGTACGTC. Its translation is CASTIGNSSPGYEQYV.

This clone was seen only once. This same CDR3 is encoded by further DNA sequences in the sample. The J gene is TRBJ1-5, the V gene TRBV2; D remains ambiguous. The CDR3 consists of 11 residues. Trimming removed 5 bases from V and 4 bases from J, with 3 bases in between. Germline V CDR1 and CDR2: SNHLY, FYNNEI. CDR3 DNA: TGTGCCAGCAGTTTAAATCAGCCCCAGCATTTT. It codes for CASSLNQPQHF.